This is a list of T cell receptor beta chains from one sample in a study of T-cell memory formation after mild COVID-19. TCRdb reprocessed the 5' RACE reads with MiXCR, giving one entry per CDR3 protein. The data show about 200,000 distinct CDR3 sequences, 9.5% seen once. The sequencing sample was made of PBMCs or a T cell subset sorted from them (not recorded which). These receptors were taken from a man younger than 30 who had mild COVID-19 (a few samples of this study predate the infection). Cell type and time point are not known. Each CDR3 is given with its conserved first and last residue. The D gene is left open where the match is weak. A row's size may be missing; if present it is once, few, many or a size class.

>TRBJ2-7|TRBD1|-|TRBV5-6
CASGLFGLRDSSYEQYF
TGTGCCAGCGGCTTATTCGGTCTCCGGGACAGCTCCTACGAGCAGTACTTC
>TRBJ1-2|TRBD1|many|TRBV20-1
CSALNRGGYGYTF
TGCAGTGCCCTCAACAGGGGGGGCTATGGCTACACCTTC
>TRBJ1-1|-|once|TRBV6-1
CASSEQGELTEAFF
TGTGCCAGCAGTGAACAGGGTGAGCTGACTGAAGCTTTCTTT
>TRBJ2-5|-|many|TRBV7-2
CASSLAIQETQYF
TGTGCCAGCAGCTTAGCTATCCAAGAGACCCAGTACTTC
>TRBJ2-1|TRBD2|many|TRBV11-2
CASSLAWAGGYNEQFF
TGTGCCAGCAGCTTAGCCTGGGCGGGGGGATACAATGAGCAGTTCTTC
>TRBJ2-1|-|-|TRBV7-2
CASSLTLVNEQFF
TGTGCCAGCAGCCTGACACTAGTTAATGAGCAGTTCTTC
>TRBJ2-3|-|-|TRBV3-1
CASSQGGVWTKSVYF
TGTGCCAGCAGCCAAGGAGGGGTTTGGACTAAGAGCGTGTATTTT
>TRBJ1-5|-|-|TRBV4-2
CASSQDRVGNQPQHF
TGTGCCAGCAGCCAAGATAGAGTGGGCAATCAGCCCCAGCATTTT
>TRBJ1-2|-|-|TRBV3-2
CASSVGHINYGYTF
TGTGCCAGCAGCGTGGGACACATTAACTATGGCTACACCTTC
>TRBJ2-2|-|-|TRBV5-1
CASRVEGPTGELFF
TGCGCCAGTCGGGTTGAGGGCCCCACCGGGGAGCTGTTTTTT
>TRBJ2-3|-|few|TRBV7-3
CASSTTGLTDTQYF
TGTGCCAGCAGCACAACGGGGCTCACAGATACGCAGTATTTT
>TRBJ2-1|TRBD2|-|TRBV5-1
CASSGLAGGPIYNEQFF
TGCGCCAGCAGCGGACTAGCGGGGGGTCCAATTTACAATGAGCAGTTCTTC
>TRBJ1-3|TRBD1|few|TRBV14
CASSRNRGGNTIYF
TGTGCCAGCAGCCGCAACAGGGGGGGAAACACCATATATTTT
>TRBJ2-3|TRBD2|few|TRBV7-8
CASSPRLAGAGDTQYF
TGTGCCAGCAGCCCTCGACTAGCGGGGGCGGGGGATACGCAGTATTTT
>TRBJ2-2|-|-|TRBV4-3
CASSLGDDTGELFF
TGCGCCAGCAGCCTCGGGGACGACACCGGGGAGCTGTTTTTT
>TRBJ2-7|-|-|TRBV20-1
CSASQGPYEQYF
TGCAGTGCTAGCCAGGGCCCCTACGAGCAGTACTTC
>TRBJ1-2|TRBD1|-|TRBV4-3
CASSQGRDRDVPGYTF
TGCGCCAGCAGCCAAGGCCGGGACAGGGACGTTCCTGGCTACACCTTC
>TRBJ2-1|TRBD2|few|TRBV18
CASSPARLAGGYEQFF
TGTGCCAGCTCACCTGCTAGGCTAGCGGGGGGCTATGAGCAGTTCTTC
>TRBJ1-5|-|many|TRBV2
CAEGGHNQPQHF
TGTGCCGAGGGAGGCCACAATCAGCCCCAGCATTTT
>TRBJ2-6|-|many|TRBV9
CASSVQSSGANVLTF
TGTGCCAGCAGCGTCCAAAGCTCTGGGGCCAACGTCCTGACTTTC
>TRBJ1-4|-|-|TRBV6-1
CASSEYQGSTNEKLFF
TGTGCCAGCAGTGAATATCAGGGTTCTACTAATGAAAAACTGTTTTTT
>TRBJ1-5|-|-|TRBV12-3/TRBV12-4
CASSFGGPGQPQHF
TGTGCCAGCAGTTTCGGGGGCCCCGGTCAGCCCCAGCATTTT
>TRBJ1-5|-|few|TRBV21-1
CASSSIASNQPQHF
TGTGCCAGCAGCAGTATAGCGAGCAATCAGCCCCAGCATTTT
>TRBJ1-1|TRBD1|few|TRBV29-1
CSVEKGATEAFF
TGCAGCGTTGAAAAGGGGGCCACTGAAGCTTTCTTT
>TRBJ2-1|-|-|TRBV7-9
CAGTAGSYNEQFF
TGTGCCGGCACCGCCGGCTCCTACAATGAGCAGTTCTTC
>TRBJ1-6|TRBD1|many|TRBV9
CASSVGQGGNSPLHF
TGTGCCAGCAGCGTAGGACAGGGCGGCAATTCACCCCTCCACTTT
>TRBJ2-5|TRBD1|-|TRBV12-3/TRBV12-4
CASRLDRDETQYF
TGTGCCAGCAGGCTTGACAGGGATGAGACCCAGTACTTC
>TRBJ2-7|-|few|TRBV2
CASMTYYEQYF
TGTGCCAGCATGACTTACTACGAGCAGTACTTC
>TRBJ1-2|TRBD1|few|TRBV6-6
CASSPGRGDSSLNYGYTF
TGTGCCAGCAGCCCAGGAAGAGGGGACAGCTCCCTCAACTATGGCTACACCTTC
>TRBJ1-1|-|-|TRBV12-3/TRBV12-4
CASSPAGSTEAFF
TGTGCCAGCAGTCCGGCGGGGAGCACTGAAGCTTTCTTT
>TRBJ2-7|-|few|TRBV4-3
CASSRQVGHSYEQYF
TGCGCCAGCAGCCGACAGGTGGGGCATTCATACGAGCAGTACTTC
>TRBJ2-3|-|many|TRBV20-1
CSARDLGGLDTQYF
TGCAGTGCTAGAGATCTAGGGGGGTTGGATACGCAGTATTTT
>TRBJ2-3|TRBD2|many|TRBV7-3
CASSPRGLAGADTQYF
TGTGCCAGCAGCCCCCGGGGACTAGCGGGGGCAGATACGCAGTATTTT
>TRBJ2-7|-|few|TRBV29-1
CSAYGNPYEQYF
TGCAGCGCCTACGGGAATCCCTACGAGCAGTACTTC
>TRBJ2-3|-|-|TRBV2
CASRDLNTDTQYF
TGTGCCAGCAGGGACCTAAACACAGATACGCAGTATTTT
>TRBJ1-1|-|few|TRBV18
CASSGGVNTEAFF
TGTGCCAGCTCAGGGGGGGTGAACACTGAAGCTTTCTTT
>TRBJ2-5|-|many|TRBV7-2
CASSYRYDQETQYF
TGTGCCAGCAGCTACCGGTACGACCAAGAGACCCAGTACTTC
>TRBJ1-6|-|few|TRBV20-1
CSARSDSVLGSPLHF
TGCAGTGCTAGATCCGACAGTGTACTCGGCTCACCCCTCCACTTT
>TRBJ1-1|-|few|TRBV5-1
CASSFFLAGVMNTEAFF
TGCGCCAGCAGCTTTTTCTTGGCAGGGGTCATGAACACTGAAGCTTTCTTT
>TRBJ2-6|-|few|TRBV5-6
CASSRLVGTTISGANVLTF
TGTGCCAGCAGCCGCCTCGTAGGGACGACGATCTCTGGGGCCAACGTCCTGACTTTC
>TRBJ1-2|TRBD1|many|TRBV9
CASSIRQGANYGYTF
TGTGCCAGCAGCATCCGACAGGGAGCTAACTATGGCTACACCTTC
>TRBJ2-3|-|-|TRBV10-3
CAISLTASTDTQYF
TGTGCCATCAGTTTGACAGCCTCCACAGATACGCAGTATTTT
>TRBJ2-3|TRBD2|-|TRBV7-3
CASSSGLAGTSTDTQYF
TGTGCCAGCAGCTCGGGACTAGCGGGGACTAGCACAGATACGCAGTATTTT
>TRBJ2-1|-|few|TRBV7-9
CASSLGYLQFF
TGTGCCAGCAGCTTAGGGTATTTACAGTTCTTC
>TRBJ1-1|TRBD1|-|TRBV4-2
CASSQTSGGRAEAFF
TGTGCCAGCAGCCAAACTTCAGGGGGCCGGGCTGAAGCTTTCTTT
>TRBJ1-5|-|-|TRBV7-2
CASSTGFFSNQPQHF
TGTGCCAGCAGCACCGGATTTTTTAGCAATCAGCCCCAGCATTTT
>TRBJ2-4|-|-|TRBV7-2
CASSPRVTKNIQYF
TGTGCCAGCAGCCCCCGGGTCACCAAAAACATTCAGTACTTC
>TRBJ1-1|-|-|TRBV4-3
CASSLWGAGSAEAFF
TGCGCCAGCAGCCTCTGGGGAGCAGGGTCTGCTGAAGCTTTCTTT
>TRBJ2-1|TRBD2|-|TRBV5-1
CASSPGGTLSSYNEQFF
TGCGCCAGCAGCCCGGGGGGGACTCTGAGCTCCTACAATGAGCAGTTCTTC
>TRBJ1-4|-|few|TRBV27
CASSSRTTGFNEKLFF
TGTGCCAGCAGTTCTCGAACGACAGGATTTAATGAAAAACTGTTTTTT
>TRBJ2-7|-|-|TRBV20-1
CSAGGRIEQYF
TGCAGTGCCGGGGGGCGAATCGAGCAGTACTTC
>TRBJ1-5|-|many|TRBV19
CASSPSGRGSNQPQHF
TGTGCCAGTAGTCCCTCCGGAAGAGGTAGCAATCAGCCCCAGCATTTT
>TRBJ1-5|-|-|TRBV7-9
CASSQQGDQPQHF
TGTGCCAGCAGCCAACAGGGAGATCAGCCCCAGCATTTT
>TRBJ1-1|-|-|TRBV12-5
CASGLEVNTEAFF
TGTGCTAGTGGTTTGGAGGTGAACACTGAAGCTTTCTTT
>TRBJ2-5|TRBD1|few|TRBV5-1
CASSYRGPQETQYF
TGCGCCAGCAGCTACAGGGGACCCCAAGAGACCCAGTACTTC
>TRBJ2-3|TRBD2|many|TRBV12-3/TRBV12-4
CASSSVAGGTDTQYF
TGTGCCAGCAGTTCAGTAGCGGGGGGCACAGATACGCAGTATTTT